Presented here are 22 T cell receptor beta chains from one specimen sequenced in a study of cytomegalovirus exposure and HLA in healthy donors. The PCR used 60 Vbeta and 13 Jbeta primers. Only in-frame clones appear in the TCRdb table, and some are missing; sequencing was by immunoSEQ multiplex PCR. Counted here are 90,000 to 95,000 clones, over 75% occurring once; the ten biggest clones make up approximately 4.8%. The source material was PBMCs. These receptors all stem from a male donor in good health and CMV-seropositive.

The CDR3 protein is CAWNKAGGPEQYF. The DNA of the CDR3 is TGTGCCTGGAATAAGGCGGGAGGGCCCGAGCAGTACTTC. This rearrangement joins TRBV30 to TRBJ2-7; 9 bases are shared with TRBD2. The germline gives CDR1 GTSNPN, CDR2 SVGIG (reference sequence). The trim removed 4 bases at V and 6 bases at J, leaving 7 bases unmatched. This CDR3 has 13 amino acids.

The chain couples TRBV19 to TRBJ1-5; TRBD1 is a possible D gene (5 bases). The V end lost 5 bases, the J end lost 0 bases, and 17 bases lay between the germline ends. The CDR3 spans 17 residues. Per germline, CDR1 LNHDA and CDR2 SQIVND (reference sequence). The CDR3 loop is CASSPQYGGYSNQPQHF. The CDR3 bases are TGTGCCAGTAGTCCTCAATACGGGGGATATAGCAATCAGCCCCAGCATTTT.

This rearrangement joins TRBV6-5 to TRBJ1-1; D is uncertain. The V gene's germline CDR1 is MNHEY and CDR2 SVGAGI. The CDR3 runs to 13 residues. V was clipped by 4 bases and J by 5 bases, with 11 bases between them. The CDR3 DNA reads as TGTGCCAGCAGTTCAAAAGTCGGGACTGAAGCTTTCTTT. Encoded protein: CASSSKVGTEAFF.

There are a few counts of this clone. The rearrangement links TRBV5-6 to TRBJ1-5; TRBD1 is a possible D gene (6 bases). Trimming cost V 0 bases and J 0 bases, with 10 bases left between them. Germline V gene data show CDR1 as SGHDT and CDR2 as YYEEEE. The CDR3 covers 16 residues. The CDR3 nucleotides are TGTGCCAGCAGCTTGGGGCAGGGGAGTAGCAATCAGCCCCAGCATTTT. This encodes CASSLGQGSSNQPQHF.

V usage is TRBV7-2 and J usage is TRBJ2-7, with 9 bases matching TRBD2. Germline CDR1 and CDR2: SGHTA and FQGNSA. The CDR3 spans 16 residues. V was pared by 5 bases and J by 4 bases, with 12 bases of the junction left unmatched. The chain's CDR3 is CASSKSRLAGSYEQYF. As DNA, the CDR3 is TGTGCCAGCAGCAAAAGCCGCCTAGCGGGATCGTACGAGCAGTACTTC.

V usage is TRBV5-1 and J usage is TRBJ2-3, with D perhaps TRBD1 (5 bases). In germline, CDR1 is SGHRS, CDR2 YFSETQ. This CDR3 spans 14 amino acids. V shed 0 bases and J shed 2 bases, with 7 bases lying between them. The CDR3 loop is CASSLAGATDTQYF. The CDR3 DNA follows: TGCGCCAGCAGCTTGGCTGGGGCCACAGATACGCAGTATTTT.

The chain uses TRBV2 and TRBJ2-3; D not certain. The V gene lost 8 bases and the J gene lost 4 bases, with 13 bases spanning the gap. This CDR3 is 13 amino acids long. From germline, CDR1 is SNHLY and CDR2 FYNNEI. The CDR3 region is CASVRPRADTQYF. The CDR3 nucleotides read TGTGCCAGCGTCCGGCCTCGGGCAGATACGCAGTATTTT.

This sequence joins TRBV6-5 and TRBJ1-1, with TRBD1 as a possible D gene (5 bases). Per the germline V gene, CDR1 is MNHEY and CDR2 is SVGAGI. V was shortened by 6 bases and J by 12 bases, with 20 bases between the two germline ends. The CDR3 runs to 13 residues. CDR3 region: CASSRDSLGGPFF. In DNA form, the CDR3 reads TGTGCCAGCAGCCGCGACAGCCTGGGAGGACCTTTCTTT.

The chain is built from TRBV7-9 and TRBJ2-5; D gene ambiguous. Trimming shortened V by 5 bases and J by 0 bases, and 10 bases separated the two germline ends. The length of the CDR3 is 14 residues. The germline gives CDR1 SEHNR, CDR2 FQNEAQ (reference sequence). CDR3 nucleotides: TGTGCCAGCAGCCCCGGAGAGTACCAAGAGACCCAGTACTTC. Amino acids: CASSPGEYQETQYF.

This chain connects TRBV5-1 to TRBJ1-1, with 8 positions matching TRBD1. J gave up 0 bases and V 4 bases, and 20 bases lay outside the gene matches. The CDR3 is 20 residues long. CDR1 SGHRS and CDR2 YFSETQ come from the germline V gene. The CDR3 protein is CASSRRQGSASVSLNTEAFF. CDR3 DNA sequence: TGCGCCAGCAGCCGAAGACAGGGGTCAGCCTCGGTTAGCTTGAACACTGAAGCTTTCTTT. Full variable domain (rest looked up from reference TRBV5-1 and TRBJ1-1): KAGVTQTPRYLIKTRGQQVTLSCSPISGHRSVSWYQQTPGQGLQFLFEYFSETQRNKGNFPGRFSGRQFSNSRSEMNVSTLELGDSALYLCASSRRQGSASVSLNTEAFFGQGTRLTVV.

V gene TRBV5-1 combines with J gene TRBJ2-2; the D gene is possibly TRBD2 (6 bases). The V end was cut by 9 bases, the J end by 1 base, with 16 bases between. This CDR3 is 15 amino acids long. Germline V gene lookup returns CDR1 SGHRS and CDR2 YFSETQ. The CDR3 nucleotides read TGCGCCAACATTAGCAGGAGGGAGAACACCGGGGAGCTGTTTTTT. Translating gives CANISRRENTGELFF.

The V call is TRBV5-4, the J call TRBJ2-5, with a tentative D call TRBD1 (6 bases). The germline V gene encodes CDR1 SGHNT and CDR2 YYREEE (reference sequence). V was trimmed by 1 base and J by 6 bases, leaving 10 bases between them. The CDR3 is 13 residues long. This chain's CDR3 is CASSLWGRKTQYF. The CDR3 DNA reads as TGTGCCAGCAGCTTGTGGGGGCGGAAGACCCAGTACTTC.

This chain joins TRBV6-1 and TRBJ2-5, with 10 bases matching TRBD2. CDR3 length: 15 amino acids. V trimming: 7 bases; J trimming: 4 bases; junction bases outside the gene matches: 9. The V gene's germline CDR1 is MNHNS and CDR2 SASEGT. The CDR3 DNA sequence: TGTGCCAGCATCCTTAGCGGGGGGCCGGGAGAGACCCAGTACTTC. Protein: CASILSGGPGETQYF.

CDR3 nucleotides: TGCGCCAGCAGACAGGGAAACTCCTACGAGCAGTACTTC. This sequence encodes CASRQGNSYEQYF. The rearrangement uses TRBV5-1 and TRBJ2-7; possible D gene TRBD1, 6 bases. The CDR3 runs 13 residues. V was clipped by 5 bases and J by 0 bases, with 9 bases between them. CDR1 and CDR2 (germline): SGHRS, YFSETQ.

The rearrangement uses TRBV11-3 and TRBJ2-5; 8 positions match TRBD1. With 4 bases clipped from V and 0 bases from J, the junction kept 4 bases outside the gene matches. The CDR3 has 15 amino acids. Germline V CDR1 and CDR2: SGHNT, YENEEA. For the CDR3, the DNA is TGTGCCAGCAGCTCCGGACAGGGAAACCAAGAGACCCAGTACTTC. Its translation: CASSSGQGNQETQYF.

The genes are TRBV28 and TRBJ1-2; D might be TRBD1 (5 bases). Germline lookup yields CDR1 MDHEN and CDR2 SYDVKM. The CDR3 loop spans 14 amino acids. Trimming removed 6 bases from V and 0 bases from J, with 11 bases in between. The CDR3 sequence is CASRDSDSNYGYTF. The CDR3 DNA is TGTGCCAGCAGAGACAGCGACTCTAACTATGGCTACACCTTC.

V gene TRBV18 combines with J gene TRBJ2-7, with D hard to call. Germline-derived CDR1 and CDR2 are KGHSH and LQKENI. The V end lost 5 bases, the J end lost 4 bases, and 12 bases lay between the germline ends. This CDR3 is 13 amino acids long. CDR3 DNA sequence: TGTGCCAGCTCAGACTCCCTCTCGTACGAGCAGTACTTC. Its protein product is CASSDSLSYEQYF.

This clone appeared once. The CDR3 is CASSLAQGSYNEQFF. The CDR3 DNA sequence: TGTGCCAGCAGTTTAGCCCAGGGCTCCTACAATGAGCAGTTCTTC. V usage is TRBV27 and J usage is TRBJ2-1; possible D gene TRBD1, 5 bases. The V end lost 2 bases, the J end lost 0 bases, and 8 bases lay between the germline ends. The CDR3 contains 15 residues. The germline V gene encodes CDR1 MNHEY and CDR2 SMNVEV (reference sequence).

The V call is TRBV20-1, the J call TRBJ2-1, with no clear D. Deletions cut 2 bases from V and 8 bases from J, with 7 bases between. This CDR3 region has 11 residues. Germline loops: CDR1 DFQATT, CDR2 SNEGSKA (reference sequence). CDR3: CSARSGDEQFF. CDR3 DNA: TGCAGTGCTAGAAGTGGAGATGAGCAGTTCTTC.

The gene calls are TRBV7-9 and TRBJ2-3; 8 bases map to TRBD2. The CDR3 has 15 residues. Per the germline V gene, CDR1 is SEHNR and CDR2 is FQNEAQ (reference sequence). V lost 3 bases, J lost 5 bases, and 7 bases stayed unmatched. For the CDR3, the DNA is TGTGCCAGCAGCTTTTCAGCGGGAGTTCGAGATACGCAGTATTTT. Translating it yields CASSFSAGVRDTQYF.

The CDR3 coding sequence is TGCGCCAGCAGCCAAGGGGGAGGGTGGGAGCAGTTCTTC. Encoded protein: CASSQGGGWEQFF. The rearrangement joins TRBV4-1 to TRBJ2-1, with TRBD2 identical over 7 bases. The CDR3 has 13 amino acids. Germline trimming cut 1 base from V and 10 bases from J; bases unmatched to any gene: 4. The germline gives CDR1 MGHRA, CDR2 YSYEKL.

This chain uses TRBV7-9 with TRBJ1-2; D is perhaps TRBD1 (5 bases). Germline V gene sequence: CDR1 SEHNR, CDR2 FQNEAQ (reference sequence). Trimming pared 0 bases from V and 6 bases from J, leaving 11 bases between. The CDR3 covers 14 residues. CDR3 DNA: TGTGCCAGCAGCTTAGCTTGGGGAGGGGATGGCTACACCTTC. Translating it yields CASSLAWGGDGYTF.